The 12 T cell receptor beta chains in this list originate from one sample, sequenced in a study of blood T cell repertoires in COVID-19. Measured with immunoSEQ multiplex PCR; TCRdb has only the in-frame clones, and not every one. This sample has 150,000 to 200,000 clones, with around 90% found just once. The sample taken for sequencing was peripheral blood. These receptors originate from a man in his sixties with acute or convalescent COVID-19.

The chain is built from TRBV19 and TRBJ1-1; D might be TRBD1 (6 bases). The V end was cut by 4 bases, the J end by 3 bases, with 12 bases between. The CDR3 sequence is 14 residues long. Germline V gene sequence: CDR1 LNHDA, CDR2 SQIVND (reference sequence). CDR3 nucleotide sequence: TGTGCCAGTAGTAAGACAGGTCACCACACTGAAGCTTTCTTT. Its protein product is CASSKTGHHTEAFF.

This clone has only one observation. The CDR3 DNA reads as TGTGCCAGCAGCTTACTAGCGGGAGGAGGTGAGCAGTTCTTC. It encodes CASSLLAGGGEQFF. The chain recombines TRBV7-2 with TRBJ2-1; 11 bases agree with TRBD2. This CDR3 has 14 residues. CDR1 and CDR2 (germline): SGHTA, FQGNSA. J gave up 9 bases and V 2 bases, and 3 bases lay outside the gene matches. Combining the CDR3 with reference TRBV7-2 and TRBJ2-1 gives the whole variable domain GAGVSQSPSNKVTEKGKDVELRCDPISGHTALYWYRQSLGQGLEFLIYFQGNSAPDKSGLPSDRFSAERTGGSVSTLTIQRTQQEDSAVYLCASSLLAGGGEQFFGPGTRLTVL.

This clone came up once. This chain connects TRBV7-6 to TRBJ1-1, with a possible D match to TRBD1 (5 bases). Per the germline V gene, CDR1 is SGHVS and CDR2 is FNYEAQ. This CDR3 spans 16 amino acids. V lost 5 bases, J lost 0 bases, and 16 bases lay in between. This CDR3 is CASSLSGWGLNTEAFF. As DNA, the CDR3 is TGTGCCAGCAGCCTCTCAGGGTGGGGCTTGAACACTGAAGCTTTCTTT.

Here the CDR3 reads CASSLYRGEIYGYTF. CDR3 sequence (DNA): TGTGCCAGCAGTTTATATAGGGGCGAAATCTATGGCTACACCTTC. V and J are TRBV28 and TRBJ1-2, with TRBD1 as a possible D gene (5 bases). The V end lost 1 base, the J end lost 4 bases, and 13 bases lay between the germline ends. CDR1 and CDR2 from the germline V gene are MDHEN and SYDVKM. This CDR3 is 15 amino acids long.

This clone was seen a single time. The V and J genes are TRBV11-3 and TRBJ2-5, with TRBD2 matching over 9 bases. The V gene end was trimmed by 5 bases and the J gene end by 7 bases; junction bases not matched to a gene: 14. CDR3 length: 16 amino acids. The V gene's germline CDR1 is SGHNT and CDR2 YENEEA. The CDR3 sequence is CASSPRSAGGPATQYF. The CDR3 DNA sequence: TGTGCCAGCAGCCCCAGGTCGGCGGGAGGGCCTGCGACCCAGTACTTC.

The CDR3 DNA follows: TGTGCCAGCAGCGTAAAACAGGGCTTCGACTACACCTTC. Translation gives CASSVKQGFDYTF. The rearrangement links TRBV9 to TRBJ1-2; tentative D call: TRBD1 (6 bases). The CDR3 has 13 amino acids. Between the trimmed V and J ends, which lost 1 base and 10 bases, there was a span of 14 bases. The V gene's germline CDR1 is SGDLS and CDR2 YYNGEE.

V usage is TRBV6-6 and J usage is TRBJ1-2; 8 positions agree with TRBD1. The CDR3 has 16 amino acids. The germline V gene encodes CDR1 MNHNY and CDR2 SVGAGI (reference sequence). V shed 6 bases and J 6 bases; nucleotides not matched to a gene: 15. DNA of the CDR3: TGTGCCAGCAGCCCGATCTGGACAGGGATGCTCAATGGCTACACCTTC. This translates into CASSPIWTGMLNGYTF.

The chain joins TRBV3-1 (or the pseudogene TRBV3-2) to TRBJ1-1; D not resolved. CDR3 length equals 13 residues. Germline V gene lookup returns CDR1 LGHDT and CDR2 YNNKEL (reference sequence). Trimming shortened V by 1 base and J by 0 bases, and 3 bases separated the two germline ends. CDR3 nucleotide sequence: TGTGCCAGCAGCCAAGCTCTGAACACTGAAGCTTTCTTT. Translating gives CASSQALNTEAFF.

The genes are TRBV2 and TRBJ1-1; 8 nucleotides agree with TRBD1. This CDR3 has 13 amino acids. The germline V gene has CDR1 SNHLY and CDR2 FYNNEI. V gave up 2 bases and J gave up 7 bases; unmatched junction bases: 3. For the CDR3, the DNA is TGTGCCAGCAGTGAAACCGGGACAGGTGAAGCTTTCTTT. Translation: CASSETGTGEAFF.

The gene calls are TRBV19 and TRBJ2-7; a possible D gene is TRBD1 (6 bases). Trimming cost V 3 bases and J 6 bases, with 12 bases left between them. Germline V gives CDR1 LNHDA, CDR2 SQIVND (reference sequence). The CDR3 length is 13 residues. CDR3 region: CASSIQKGGEQYF. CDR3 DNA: TGTGCCAGTAGTATCCAGAAAGGGGGCGAGCAGTACTTC.

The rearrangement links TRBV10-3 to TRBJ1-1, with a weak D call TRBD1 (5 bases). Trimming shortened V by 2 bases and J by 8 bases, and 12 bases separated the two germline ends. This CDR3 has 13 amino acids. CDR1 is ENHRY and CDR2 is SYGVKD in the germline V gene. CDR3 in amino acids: CAISEDDSTEAFF. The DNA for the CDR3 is TGTGCCATCAGTGAGGACGACAGCACCGAAGCTTTCTTT.

The CDR3 nucleotides read TGTGCCAGCAGTAGGGACAGCGTGAACACTGAAGCTTTCTTT. Translation gives CASSRDSVNTEAFF. The chain joins TRBV11-3 to TRBJ1-1, with 7 bases aligning to TRBD1. In germline, CDR1 is SGHNT, CDR2 YENEEA. V was pared by 6 bases and J by 0 bases, with 4 bases of the junction left unmatched. The CDR3 runs 14 residues.